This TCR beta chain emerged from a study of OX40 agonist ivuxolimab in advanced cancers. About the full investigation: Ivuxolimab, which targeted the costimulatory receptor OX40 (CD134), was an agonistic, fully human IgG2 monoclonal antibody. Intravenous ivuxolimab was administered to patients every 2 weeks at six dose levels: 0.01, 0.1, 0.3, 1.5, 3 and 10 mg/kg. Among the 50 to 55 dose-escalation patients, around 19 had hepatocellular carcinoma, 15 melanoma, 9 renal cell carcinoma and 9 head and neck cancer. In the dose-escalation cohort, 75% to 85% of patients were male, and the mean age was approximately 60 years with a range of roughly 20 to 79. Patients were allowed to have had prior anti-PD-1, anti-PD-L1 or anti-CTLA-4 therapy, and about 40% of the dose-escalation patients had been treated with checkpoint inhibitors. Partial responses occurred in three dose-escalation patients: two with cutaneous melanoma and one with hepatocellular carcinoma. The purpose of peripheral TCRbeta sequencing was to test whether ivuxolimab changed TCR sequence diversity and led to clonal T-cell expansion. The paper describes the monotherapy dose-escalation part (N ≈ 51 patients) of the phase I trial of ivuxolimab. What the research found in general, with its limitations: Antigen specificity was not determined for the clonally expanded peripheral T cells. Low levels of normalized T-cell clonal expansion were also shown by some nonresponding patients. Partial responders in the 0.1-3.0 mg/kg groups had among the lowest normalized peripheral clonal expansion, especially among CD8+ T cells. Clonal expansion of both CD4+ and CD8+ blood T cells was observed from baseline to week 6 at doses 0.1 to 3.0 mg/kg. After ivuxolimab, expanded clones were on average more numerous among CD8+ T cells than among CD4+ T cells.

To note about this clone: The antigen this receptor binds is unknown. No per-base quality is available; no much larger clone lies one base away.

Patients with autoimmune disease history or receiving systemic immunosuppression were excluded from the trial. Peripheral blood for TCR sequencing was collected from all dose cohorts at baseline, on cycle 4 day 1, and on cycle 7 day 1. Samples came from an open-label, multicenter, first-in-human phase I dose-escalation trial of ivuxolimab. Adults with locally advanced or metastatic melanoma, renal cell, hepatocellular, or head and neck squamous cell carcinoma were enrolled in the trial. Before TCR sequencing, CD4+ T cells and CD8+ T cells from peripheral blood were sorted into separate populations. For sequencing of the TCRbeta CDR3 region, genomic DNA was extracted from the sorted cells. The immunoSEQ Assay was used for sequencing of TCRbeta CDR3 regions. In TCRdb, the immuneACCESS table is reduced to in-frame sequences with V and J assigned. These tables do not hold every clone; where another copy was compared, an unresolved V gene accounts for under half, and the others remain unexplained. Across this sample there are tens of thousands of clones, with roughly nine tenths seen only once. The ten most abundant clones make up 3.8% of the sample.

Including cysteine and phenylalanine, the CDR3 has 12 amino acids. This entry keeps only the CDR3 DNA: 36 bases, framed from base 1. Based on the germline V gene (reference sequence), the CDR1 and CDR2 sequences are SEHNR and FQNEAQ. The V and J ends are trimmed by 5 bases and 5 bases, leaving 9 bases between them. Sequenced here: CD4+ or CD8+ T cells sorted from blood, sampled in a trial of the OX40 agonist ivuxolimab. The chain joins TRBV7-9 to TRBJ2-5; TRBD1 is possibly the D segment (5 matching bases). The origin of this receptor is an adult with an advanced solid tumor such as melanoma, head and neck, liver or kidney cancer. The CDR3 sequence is CASSPPGETQYF. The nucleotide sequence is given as TGTGCCAGCAGCCCACCAGGGGAGACCCAGTACTTC.